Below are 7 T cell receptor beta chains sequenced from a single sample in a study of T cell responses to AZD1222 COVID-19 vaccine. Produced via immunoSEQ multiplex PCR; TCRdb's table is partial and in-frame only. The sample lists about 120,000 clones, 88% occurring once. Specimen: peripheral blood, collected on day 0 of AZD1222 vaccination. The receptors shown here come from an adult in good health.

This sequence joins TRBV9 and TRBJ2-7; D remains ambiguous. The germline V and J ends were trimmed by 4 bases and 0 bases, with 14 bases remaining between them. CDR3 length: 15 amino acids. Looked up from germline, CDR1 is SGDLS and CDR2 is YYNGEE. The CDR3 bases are TGTGCCAGCAGCCCCCTGGGGTCGAGCTCCTACGAGCAGTACTTC. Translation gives CASSPLGSSSYEQYF.

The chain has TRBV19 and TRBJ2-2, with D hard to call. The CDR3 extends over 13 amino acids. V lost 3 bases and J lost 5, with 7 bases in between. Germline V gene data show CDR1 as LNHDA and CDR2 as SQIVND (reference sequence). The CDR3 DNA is TGTGCCAGTAGTATGGGGATGACCGGGGAGCTGTTTTTT. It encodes CASSMGMTGELFF.

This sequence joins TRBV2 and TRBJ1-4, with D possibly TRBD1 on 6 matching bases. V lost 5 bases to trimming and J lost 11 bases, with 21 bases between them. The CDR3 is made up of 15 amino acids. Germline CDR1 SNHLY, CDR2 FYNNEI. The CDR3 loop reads CASSRQGIREGKLFF. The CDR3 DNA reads TGTGCCAGCAGTCGGCAGGGGATCAGGGAAGGCAAACTGTTTTTT.

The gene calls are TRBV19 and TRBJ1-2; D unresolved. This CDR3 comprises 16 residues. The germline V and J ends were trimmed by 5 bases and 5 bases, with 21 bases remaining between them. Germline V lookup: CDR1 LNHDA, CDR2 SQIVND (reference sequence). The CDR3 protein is CASSPLGSSGRYGYTF. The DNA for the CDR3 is TGTGCCAGTAGTCCTCTAGGTAGCTCTGGACGGTATGGCTACACCTTC. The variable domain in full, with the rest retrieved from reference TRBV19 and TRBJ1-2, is DGGITQSPKYLFRKEGQNVTLSCEQNLNHDAMYWYRQDPGQGLRLIYYSQIVNDFQKGDIAEGYSVSREKKESFPLTVTSAQKNPTAFYLCASSPLGSSGRYGYTFGSGTRLTVV.

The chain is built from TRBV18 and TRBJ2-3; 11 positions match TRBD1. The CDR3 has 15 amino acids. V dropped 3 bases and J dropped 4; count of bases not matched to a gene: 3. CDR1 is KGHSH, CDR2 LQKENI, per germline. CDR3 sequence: CASSPPDRGPDTQYF. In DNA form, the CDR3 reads TGTGCCAGCTCACCCCCGGACAGGGGGCCAGATACGCAGTATTTT.

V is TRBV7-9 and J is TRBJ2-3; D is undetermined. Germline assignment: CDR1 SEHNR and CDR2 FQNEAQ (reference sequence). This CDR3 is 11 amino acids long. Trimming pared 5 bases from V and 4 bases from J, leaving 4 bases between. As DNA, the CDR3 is TGTGCCAGCAGCCGGGCAGATACGCAGTATTTT. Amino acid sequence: CASSRADTQYF.

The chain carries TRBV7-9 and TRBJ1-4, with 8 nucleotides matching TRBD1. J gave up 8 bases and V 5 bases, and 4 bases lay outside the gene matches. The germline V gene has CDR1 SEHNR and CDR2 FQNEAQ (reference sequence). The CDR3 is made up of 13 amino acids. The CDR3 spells CASSRQGKEKLFF. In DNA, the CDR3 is TGTGCCAGCAGCAGACAGGGGAAAGAAAAACTGTTTTTT.